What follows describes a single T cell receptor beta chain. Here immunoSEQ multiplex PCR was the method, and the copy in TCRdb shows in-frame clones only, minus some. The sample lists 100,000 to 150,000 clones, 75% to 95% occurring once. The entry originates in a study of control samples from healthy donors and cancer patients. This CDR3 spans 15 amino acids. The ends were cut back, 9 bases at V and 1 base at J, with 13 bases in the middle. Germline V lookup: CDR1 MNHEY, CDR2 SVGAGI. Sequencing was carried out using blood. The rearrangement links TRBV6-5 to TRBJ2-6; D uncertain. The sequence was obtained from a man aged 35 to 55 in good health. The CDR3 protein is CASCTAASGANVLTF. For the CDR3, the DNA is TGTGCCAGTTGCACGGCGGCGTCTGGGGCCAACGTCCTGACTTTC.